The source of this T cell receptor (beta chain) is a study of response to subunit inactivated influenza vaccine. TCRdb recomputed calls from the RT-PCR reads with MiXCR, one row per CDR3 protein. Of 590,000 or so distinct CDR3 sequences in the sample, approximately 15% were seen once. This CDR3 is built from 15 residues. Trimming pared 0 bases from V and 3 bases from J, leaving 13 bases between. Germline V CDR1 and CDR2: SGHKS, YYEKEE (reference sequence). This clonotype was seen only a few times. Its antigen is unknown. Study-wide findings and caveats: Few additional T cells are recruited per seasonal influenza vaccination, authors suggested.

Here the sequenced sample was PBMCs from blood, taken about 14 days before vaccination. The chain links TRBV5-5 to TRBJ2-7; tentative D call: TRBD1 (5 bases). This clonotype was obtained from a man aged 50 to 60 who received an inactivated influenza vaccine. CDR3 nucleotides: TGTGCCAGCAGCTTGGCCGTCGCAGGGTACTACGAGCAGTACTTC. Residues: CASSLAVAGYYEQYF.